Shown below are 29 T cell receptor beta chains from a single sample sequenced in a study of control samples from healthy donors and cancer patients. Using immunoSEQ multiplex PCR, the repertoire was profiled, and TCRdb retains in-frame clones only, with some absent. The sample includes approximately 180,000 clones, 91% of them seen just once. The sequenced sample consisted of blood. These receptors were collected from a woman in her forties in good health.

Regarding this clone: At one end, the junction sequence differs from germline, possibly due to a read error. Written as DNA, the CDR3 is TGCTCCAGGGGGGCGAACACTGAAGCTTTCTTT. Its protein is CSRGANTEAFF. The rearrangement joins TRBV23-1 to TRBJ1-1, with TRBD1 matching 7 bases. TRBV23-1 is reported as an ORF; its role is uncertain. The CDR3 totals 11 residues.

The chain couples TRBV2 to TRBJ2-2; D gene ambiguous. This CDR3 is 14 amino acids long. Trimming removed 9 bases from V and 4 bases from J, with 15 bases in between. In germline, CDR1 is SNHLY, CDR2 FYNNEI. CDR3 loop: CARGSGFGTGELFF. For the CDR3, the DNA is TGTGCCAGAGGATCCGGGTTTGGCACCGGGGAGCTGTTTTTT. Full variable domain (outside the CDR3, taken from reference TRBV2 and TRBJ2-2): EPEVTQTPSHQVTQMGQEVILRCVPISNHLYFYWYRQILGQKVEFLVSFYNNEISEKSEIFDDQFSVERPDGSNFTLKIRSTKLEDSAMYFCARGSGFGTGELFFGEGSRLTVL.

The rearrangement links TRBV7-9 to TRBJ2-2; 10 bases are shared with TRBD2. V lost 2 bases and J lost 6; bases outside the gene matches: 3. From germline, CDR1 is SEHNR and CDR2 FQNEAQ (reference sequence). The CDR3 runs 15 residues. The CDR3 loop reads CASSLLAGVAGELFF. In nucleotides, the CDR3 is TGTGCCAGCAGCTTACTAGCGGGGGTCGCCGGGGAGCTGTTTTTT.

The chain combines TRBV24-1 with TRBJ1-4; no definite D call. CDR1 and CDR2 from the germline V gene are KGHDR and SFDVKD. The CDR3 loop spans 15 amino acids. Trimming left V 0 bases short and J 8 bases short, with 12 bases between. CDR3 protein: CATSDLSLNSEKLFF. CDR3 in DNA: TGTGCCACCAGTGATTTGTCTCTAAATTCAGAAAAACTGTTTTTT.

V usage is TRBV4-1 and J usage is TRBJ1-4; D ambiguous. V gave up 1 base and J gave up 3 bases, with 9 bases separating them. Germline lookup yields CDR1 MGHRA and CDR2 YSYEKL. The CDR3 totals 15 residues. The CDR3 region is CASSQVGLANEKLFF. The CDR3 coding sequence is TGCGCCAGCAGCCAAGTAGGATTGGCTAATGAAAAACTGTTTTTT.

This chain connects TRBV7-2 to TRBJ1-2; D remains unclear. V lost 3 bases and J 6 bases, leaving 17 bases between the germline ends. Germline values: CDR1 SGHTA, CDR2 FQGNSA. This CDR3 has 15 amino acids. The CDR3 is CASSFGPPAGNGYTF. The CDR3 region has the DNA TGTGCCAGCAGCTTCGGGCCTCCCGCCGGGAATGGCTACACCTTC.

The V gene is TRBV14, the J gene TRBJ2-5; 13 bases line up with TRBD2. This CDR3 has 17 residues. From germline, CDR1 is SGHDN and CDR2 FVKESK. Trimming removed 4 bases from V and 1 base from J; junction bases left unmatched: 6. CDR3 nucleotide sequence: TGTGCCAGCAGCCCCCGACTAGCGGGGGGATTCCAAGAGACCCAGTACTTC. This gives the protein CASSPRLAGGFQETQYF.

The chain employs TRBV5-1 and TRBJ1-4, with a tentative D call TRBD1 (5 bases). Between the trimmed V and J ends, which lost 0 bases and 12 bases, there was a span of 18 bases. The CDR3 sequence is 15 residues long. Germline values: CDR1 SGHRS, CDR2 YFSETQ. CDR3 in amino acids: CASSLVSGLGGELFF. CDR3 nucleotide sequence: TGCGCCAGCAGCTTGGTGTCAGGGCTTGGTGGTGAACTGTTTTTT.

The chain combines TRBV10-2 with TRBJ1-3; tentatively, D is TRBD1 (5 bases). Germline V gene data show CDR1 as WSHSY and CDR2 as SAAADI. Trimming took 7 bases from V and 4 from J, leaving 14 bases between them. This CDR3 has 14 amino acids. Here the CDR3 reads CASKSGPGGNTIYF. The CDR3 DNA sequence: TGCGCCAGCAAGTCAGGGCCGGGAGGAAACACCATATATTTT.

The chain couples TRBV2 to TRBJ2-2; D is possibly TRBD2 (5 bases). The germline CDR1 and CDR2 sequences are SNHLY and FYNNEI. Trimming shortened V by 4 bases and J by 2 bases, and 11 bases separated the two germline ends. The CDR3 covers 15 residues. DNA of the CDR3: TGTGCCAGCAGTGGACGGACTGGAAACACCGGGGAGCTGTTTTTT. Amino acids: CASSGRTGNTGELFF.

This chain uses TRBV6-5 with TRBJ2-5; TRBD1 matches at 10 bases. V was clipped by 4 bases and J by 7 bases; unmatched bases: 6. The length of the CDR3 is 14 residues. The germline CDR1 and CDR2 sequences are MNHEY and SVGAGI. DNA for the CDR3: TGTGCCAGCAGTTCGCTTGGACAGGGGGTGACCCAGTACTTC. Translated: CASSSLGQGVTQYF.

The chain recombines TRBV12-3 or TRBV12-4 with TRBJ1-2; a weak D match, TRBD1 (5 bases). The CDR3 loop spans 13 amino acids. V lost 6 bases and J lost 4, with 12 bases in between. DNA of the CDR3: TGTGCCAGCAGCCAGGGACGGCTCTATGGCTACACCTTC. It encodes CASSQGRLYGYTF.

This clone was seen a single time. The J gene is TRBJ2-5, the V gene TRBV4-1, with a weak D call TRBD2 (5 bases). Germline V gene sequence: CDR1 MGHRA, CDR2 YSYEKL. This CDR3 comprises 12 residues. Trimming took off 3 bases at V and 5 bases at J, with 7 bases between the two ends. The CDR3 sequence: CASSQGAETQYF. The CDR3 nucleotides read TGCGCCAGCAGCCAGGGAGCTGAGACCCAGTACTTC.

The V call is TRBV6-5, the J call TRBJ1-4; TRBD1 matches at 9 bases. This CDR3 has 13 amino acids. CDR1 is MNHEY and CDR2 is SVGAGI in the germline V gene. J lost 7 bases, V lost 6 bases, and 3 bases had no gene match. Written as DNA, the CDR3 is TGTGCCAGCAGGGACAGGGGAGGTGAAAAACTGTTTTTT. It encodes CASRDRGGEKLFF.

This sequence joins TRBV15 and TRBJ1-1; D is uncertain. CDR1 and CDR2 (germline): LNHNV, YYDKDF (reference sequence). V lost 0 bases and J lost 7, with 12 bases in between. This CDR3 has 14 amino acids. The CDR3 sequence: CATSRDNGRDEAFF. In DNA, the CDR3 is TGTGCCACCAGCAGAGATAACGGACGGGATGAAGCTTTCTTT.

This sequence joins TRBV24-1 and TRBJ2-3, with 10 bases aligning to TRBD1. In germline, CDR1 is KGHDR, CDR2 SFDVKD. Trimming at V came to 4 bases and at J to 5 bases, leaving 8 bases not matched to a gene. The CDR3 has 16 residues. The CDR3 reads CATSDWGQGQEDTQYF. The DNA for the CDR3 is TGTGCCACCAGTGACTGGGGACAGGGGCAGGAAGATACGCAGTATTTT.

This clone was detected once. V is TRBV7-9 and J is TRBJ2-2; 7 bases fit TRBD1. V gave up 2 bases and J gave up 4 bases; unmatched junction bases: 4. Germline V gene data show CDR1 as SEHNR and CDR2 as FQNEAQ (reference sequence). CDR3 length: 15 residues. CDR3 in DNA: TGTGCCAGCAGCTTATGGGGACAGTCCACCGGGGAGCTGTTTTTT. Residues: CASSLWGQSTGELFF.

This sequence joins TRBV4-1 and TRBJ2-7, with 7 bases matching TRBD1. Germline V CDR1 and CDR2: MGHRA, YSYEKL. Losses at the gene ends were 5 bases for V and 1 base for J; bases not matched to a gene: 5. CDR3 length: 14 residues. CDR3 sequence reads: CASSGTEFSYEQYF. CDR3 nucleotides: TGCGCCAGCAGCGGGACAGAGTTTTCCTACGAGCAGTACTTC.

The rearrangement links TRBV27 to TRBJ1-4; 10 bases fit TRBD1. Germline V lookup: CDR1 MNHEY, CDR2 SMNVEV (reference sequence). The CDR3 is 14 residues long. The junction had 5 bases not matched to a gene; V was cut back by 5 bases and J by 8 bases. The CDR3 region is CASSPGTGVEKLFF. Written as DNA, the CDR3 is TGTGCCAGCAGTCCCGGGACAGGGGTCGAAAAACTGTTTTTT.

This chain connects TRBV7-8 to TRBJ2-5, with D unclear. The CDR3 totals 13 residues. Trimming pared 4 bases from V and 7 bases from J, leaving 13 bases between. CDR1 is SGHVS, CDR2 FQNEAQ, per germline. CDR3 nucleotide sequence: TGTGCCAGCAGCTCAGCCCCGTCTGTGACCCAGTACTTC. This sequence encodes CASSSAPSVTQYF.

This chain uses TRBV19 with TRBJ1-1; D remains ambiguous. The CDR3 has 13 residues. Germline V CDR1 and CDR2: LNHDA, SQIVND (reference sequence). V lost 4 bases and J lost 10, with 16 bases in between. The CDR3 loop is CASSTSGRQRAFF. CDR3 DNA: TGTGCCAGTAGTACTTCCGGACGGCAACGAGCTTTCTTT.

The chain links TRBV4-2 to TRBJ2-2, with D perhaps assigned TRBD1 or TRBD2 (7 bases each). The length of the CDR3 is 17 residues. From germline, CDR1 is LGHNA and CDR2 YNFKEQ. The germline V and J ends were trimmed by 1 base and 4 bases, with 16 bases remaining between them. CDR3: CASSQVQGGAFTGELFF. The CDR3 region has the DNA TGTGCCAGCAGCCAAGTCCAGGGGGGGGCGTTCACCGGGGAGCTGTTTTTT.

The count of this clone is one. J is TRBJ2-5 and V is TRBV3-1 (or the pseudogene TRBV3-2); 8 positions agree with TRBD2. The CDR3 runs 16 residues. After removal of 7 bases from V and 5 bases from J, the junction contained 15 bases not matched to a gene. Germline CDR1 reads LGHDT; CDR2 reads YNNKEL (reference sequence). CDR3 residues: CASTRASGPFMETQYF. DNA of the CDR3: TGTGCCAGCACCCGAGCTAGCGGGCCGTTTATGGAGACCCAGTACTTC.

The chain joins TRBV10-2 to TRBJ2-5; no reliable D call. The germline V gene encodes CDR1 WSHSY and CDR2 SAAADI. V was pared by 2 bases and J by 9 bases, with 7 bases between. This CDR3 comprises 11 residues. The CDR3 here is CASSESVAQYF. The DNA of the CDR3 is TGCGCCAGCAGTGAGAGTGTTGCCCAGTACTTC.

The rearrangement links TRBV18 to TRBJ1-1; possible D gene TRBD1, 5 bases. The V end lost 3 bases, the J end lost 4 bases, and 12 bases lay between the germline ends. This CDR3 contains 14 residues. CDR1 is KGHSH and CDR2 is LQKENI in the germline V gene. CDR3 region: CASSPDKKGTEAFF. The CDR3 region has the DNA TGTGCCAGCTCACCGGACAAGAAGGGCACTGAAGCTTTCTTT.

The J gene is TRBJ1-1, the V gene TRBV9; D remains ambiguous. Germline CDR1 is SGDLS and CDR2 is YYNGEE. This CDR3 comprises 14 residues. V was clipped by 0 bases and J by 3 bases, with 9 bases between them. The CDR3 reads CASSVEGLDTEAFF. Written as DNA, the CDR3 is TGTGCCAGCAGCGTAGAAGGGTTGGACACTGAAGCTTTCTTT.

The V and J genes are TRBV11-2 and TRBJ2-2, with D unresolved. This CDR3 has 13 residues. V was clipped by 1 base and J by 3 bases, with 3 bases between them. The V gene's germline CDR1 is SGHAT and CDR2 FQNNGV. The DNA of the CDR3 is TGTGCCAGCAGCTTAGTGGACACCGGGGAGCTGTTTTTT. As protein: CASSLVDTGELFF.

The sample holds one count of this clone. The rearrangement joins TRBV6-5 to TRBJ2-1, with D unclear. Trimming left V 0 bases short and J 10 bases short, with 10 bases between. The CDR3 length is 13 residues. The germline V gene encodes CDR1 MNHEY and CDR2 SVGAGI. DNA of the CDR3: TGTGCCAGCAGTTACTCGATGATAACGGAGCAGTTCTTC. This sequence encodes CASSYSMITEQFF.

This clone has a handful of counts. Written as DNA, the CDR3 is TGCGCCAGCAGCTCTTACGACTCGACCTACGAGCAGTACTTC. This gives the protein CASSSYDSTYEQYF. This chain uses TRBV5-1 with TRBJ2-7; D is undetermined. Germline V gene sequence: CDR1 SGHRS, CDR2 YFSETQ. Trimming shortened V by 3 bases and J by 2 bases, and 12 bases separated the two germline ends. The CDR3 sequence is 14 residues long.